These 17 T cell receptor beta chains originate from one sample sequenced in a study of blood T cells in healthy people across ages. It was with a sample-barcoded 5' primer and a J-beta primer mix that a second PCR of roughly 6 to 12 cycles was run. In TCRdb, the 5' RACE reads were re-called with MiXCR into one record per CDR3 protein. Of over 1,500,000 distinct CDR3 sequences listed, roughly two fifths were seen once; the top ten hold 23%. The sample taken for sequencing was blood. These receptors originate from a human donor in good health.

The V and J genes are TRBV20-1 and TRBJ2-5; D might be TRBD2 (6 bases). V lost 5 bases and J 5 bases, leaving 21 bases between the germline ends. This CDR3 spans 15 amino acids. Germline-derived CDR1 and CDR2 are DFQATT and SNEGSKA (reference sequence). In DNA, the CDR3 is TGCAGTGCTCCACTCCCGGGACTTAAGAGGGAGACCCAGTACTTC. Protein sequence: CSAPLPGLKRETQYF.

The chain combines TRBV29-1 with TRBJ2-2, with a possible D match to TRBD1 (6 bases). Trimming shortened V by 3 bases and J by 0 bases, and 8 bases separated the two germline ends. This CDR3 comprises 14 residues. Germline values: CDR1 SQVTM, CDR2 ANQGSEA. The CDR3 DNA follows: TGCAGCGTTGATGGGGGCGCGAACACCGGGGAGCTGTTTTTT. Its protein is CSVDGGANTGELFF.

The chain has TRBV13 and TRBJ2-1; 8 bases align to TRBD1. Germline values: CDR1 PRHDT, CDR2 FYEKMQ (reference sequence). V lost 7 bases, J lost 13 bases, and 15 bases stayed unmatched. The length of the CDR3 is 14 residues. The CDR3 loop is CASNNYRGEETQFF. The CDR3 DNA is TGTGCCAGCAACAACTACAGGGGGGAAGAGACCCAGTTCTTC.

This clonotype was detected only once. The rearrangement links TRBV24-1 to TRBJ1-2; D is unresolved. V shed 2 bases and J shed 4 bases, with 4 bases lying between them. CDR3 length: 12 residues. Germline CDR1 and CDR2: KGHDR and SFDVKD. For the CDR3, the DNA is TGTGCCACCAGTGATTCGCTCTATGGCTACACCTTC. It yields the protein CATSDSLYGYTF.

This clonotype occurred a few times. This sequence joins TRBV6-5 and TRBJ2-7; the D gene is possibly TRBD1 (5 bases). This CDR3 region has 15 residues. With 6 bases removed from V and 5 bases from J, the gap between germline ends came to 20 bases. The germline gives CDR1 MNHEY, CDR2 SVGAGI. CDR3 nucleotide sequence: TGTGCCAGCAGCCGGAAGGGGTATACAAGCAACGAGCAGTACTTC. It is translated as CASSRKGYTSNEQYF.

This clonotype came up a few times. This chain links TRBV12-3 or TRBV12-4 with TRBJ2-5; 8 positions agree with TRBD2. The J segment lost 4 bases and the V segment lost 1 base, leaving 8 bases of the junction unmatched. The CDR3 sequence is 16 residues long. The CDR3 loop reads CASSLGYGGAGETQYF. In nucleotides, the CDR3 is TGTGCCAGCAGTTTAGGCTACGGGGGGGCCGGAGAGACCCAGTACTTC.

The rearrangement links TRBV29-1 to TRBJ2-4; weak D call: TRBD1 (6 bases). The germline CDR1 and CDR2 sequences are SQVTM and ANQGSEA. V was cut by 4 bases and J by 3 bases, with 22 bases left in between. This CDR3 has 17 amino acids. The CDR3 protein is CSVVGETGDGGKNIQYF. The CDR3 DNA reads TGCAGCGTTGTAGGGGAGACAGGTGATGGGGGCAAAAACATTCAGTACTTC.

CDR3 nucleotides: TGTGCCAGCAGCTTATCCCCAGGGAGTGCTGGAAACACCATATATTTT. Encoded protein: CASSLSPGSAGNTIYF. V gene TRBV7-2 combines with J gene TRBJ1-3, with a possible D match to TRBD1 (5 bases). Trimming removed 2 bases from V and 2 bases from J, with 13 bases in between. CDR1 is SGHTA and CDR2 is FQGNSA in the germline V gene. This CDR3 spans 16 amino acids.

This clonotype occurred many times. DNA of the CDR3: TGCAGCGCTGACCTAGCGGCTAGCACAGATACGCAGTATTTT. The encoded protein is CSADLAASTDTQYF. The chain joins TRBV29-1 to TRBJ2-3; 7 bases are a match to TRBD2. Germline-derived CDR1 and CDR2 are SQVTM and ANQGSEA. This CDR3 is built from 14 residues. V lost 7 bases and J lost 0; bases outside the gene matches: 7.

The chain recombines TRBV7-8 with TRBJ1-6; tentative D call: TRBD1 (6 bases). The V and J ends lost 4 bases and 6 bases respectively, with 13 bases between them. CDR3 length: 15 residues. CDR1 SGHVS and CDR2 FQNEAQ come from the germline V gene. The CDR3 nucleotides are TGTGCCAGCAGCTGGGGGCCGGGAAGTAATTCACCCCTCCACTTT. Protein: CASSWGPGSNSPLHF.

V and J are TRBV4-3 and TRBJ2-2; TRBD1 matches at 11 bases. Germline V gene sequence: CDR1 LGHNA, CDR2 YSLEER. Trimming took 4 bases from V and 6 from J; bases not matched to a gene: 10. CDR3 length equals 17 residues. Here the CDR3 reads CASSPGQGALNSGELFF. CDR3 DNA sequence: TGCGCCAGCAGCCCAGGACAGGGGGCTTTAAATTCCGGGGAGCTGTTTTTT.

Note on this clonotype: Sequence at one end of the junction differs from germline and may be a read error. The V and J genes are TRBV6-2 or TRBV6-3 and TRBJ1-1, with D unresolved. Germline assignment: CDR1 MNHEY and CDR2 SVGEGT. This CDR3 is 12 amino acids long. In DNA form, the CDR3 reads TGTGCCAGCTCAGACTATATCACTGAGGCTTTCTTT. Its translation: CASSDYITEAFF.

The DNA for the CDR3 is TGTGCCAGCACCCGGACAGCCTTGAACACTGAAGCTTTCTTT. Translation: CASTRTALNTEAFF. The rearrangement joins TRBV6-6 to TRBJ1-1, with D possibly matching TRBD1 (6 bases). The CDR3 spans 14 residues. V shed 7 bases and J shed 0 bases, with 12 bases lying between them. Germline-derived CDR1 and CDR2 are MNHNY and SVGAGI (reference sequence).

To note about this clonotype: At one end the junction does not follow the germline gene, possibly because of a read error. The CDR3 reads CASSFDRARADTEYF. The CDR3 DNA follows: TGTGCCAGCAGTTTCGACAGAGCGAGAGCAGATACGGAGTATTTT. The chain combines TRBV12-3 or TRBV12-4 with TRBJ2-3; D perhaps matches TRBD1 (5 bases). The CDR3 covers 15 residues.

V gene TRBV11-2 combines with J gene TRBJ2-2; D is unclear. V gave up 3 bases and J gave up 7 bases, with 6 bases separating them. This CDR3 spans 12 amino acids. CDR1 is SGHAT, CDR2 FQNNGV, per germline. The CDR3 region is CASSFDIGELFF. DNA of the CDR3: TGTGCCAGCAGCTTCGATATCGGGGAGCTGTTTTTT. The full variable domain, completed using reference TRBV11-2 and TRBJ2-2, is EAGVAQSPRYKIIEKRQSVAFWCNPISGHATLYWYQQILGQGPKLLIQFQNNGVVDDSQLPKDRFSAERLKGVDSTLKIQPAKLEDSAVYLCASSFDIGELFFGEGSRLTVL.

The genes are TRBV6-2 or TRBV6-3 and TRBJ2-5; 8 nucleotides match TRBD2. V shed 7 bases and J 4 bases; nucleotides not matched to a gene: 8. The CDR3 length is 14 residues. Germline V gives CDR1 MNHEY, CDR2 SVGEGT. The CDR3 DNA reads as TGTGCCAGCACCCACGGAGCGGGGGCAGAGACCCAGTACTTC. Encoded protein: CASTHGAGAETQYF.

This clonotype has just a few counts. The V gene is TRBV6-5, the J gene TRBJ1-1; TRBD1 is a possible D gene (5 bases). Germline V CDR1 and CDR2: MNHEY, SVGAGI. The CDR3 extends over 12 amino acids. Trimming stripped 0 bases from V and 10 bases from J, with 9 bases between. Here the CDR3 reads CASSYSEGLAFF. The CDR3 DNA reads as TGTGCCAGCAGTTACTCGGAGGGGTTAGCTTTCTTT.